These T cell receptor beta chains were read from a single sample in a study of a mutant IDH1 vaccine in newly diagnosed glioma. Here immunoSEQ multiplex PCR was the method, and the copy in TCRdb shows in-frame clones only, minus some. The table lists tens of thousands of clones, 75% to 95% of them singletons. The sequencing here drew on PBMCs, taken from a glioma patient treated with radiotherapy, temozolomide or both. The receptor source for this set is a man over 45 with glioma. CDR3s include the opening cysteine and the closing phenylalanine or tryptophan. D genes are given only for firm matches. The size entry is marked missing in some rows and otherwise reads once, few, many or a size class.

CASSPYMVGAGGYTF,TGTGCCAGCAGCCCCTATATGGTGGGCGCGGGGGGCTACACCTTC,TRBJ1-2,-,-,TRBV5-6
CASTVGGQETQYF,TGCGCCAGCACAGTCGGGGGACAAGAGACCCAGTACTTC,TRBJ2-5,-,-,TRBV5-1
CASSQVAGEVPYEQYF,TGTGCCAGCAGCCAAGTAGCGGGAGAGGTTCCCTACGAGCAGTACTTC,TRBJ2-7,TRBD2,-,TRBV14
CSARDRVGYTF,TGCAGTGCTAGAGACCGGGTTGGCTACACCTTC,TRBJ1-2,-,-,TRBV20-1
CASSPLGPSSGNTIYF,TGTGCCAGCAGCCCCTTAGGTCCGAGCTCTGGAAACACCATATATTTT,TRBJ1-3,-,-,TRBV14
CAWSVASGNTIYF,TGTGCCTGGAGTGTCGCCTCTGGAAACACCATATATTTT,TRBJ1-3,-,-,TRBV30
CASRLEFTSGRPTNTGELFF,TGTGCAAGTCGCTTAGAATTTACTAGCGGGAGGCCGACGAACACCGGGGAGCTGTTTTTT,TRBJ2-2,-,-,TRBV12-2
CASSRRGTAGEGGEKLFF,TGTGCCAGCAGCCGGCGTGGCACTGCAGGAGAAGGAGGTGAAAAACTGTTTTTT,TRBJ1-4,-,-,TRBV6-7
CASSQVETQYF,TGTGCCAGCAGCCAGGTAGAGACCCAGTACTTC,TRBJ2-5,-,-,TRBV14
CASSMSRDLGSFF,TGTGCCAGCAGCATGTCCCGGGACCTTGGCTCGTTCTTC,TRBJ2-1,-,-,TRBV11-2
CASSHTSTYEQYF,TGTGCCAGCAGTCATACTTCCACCTACGAGCAGTACTTC,TRBJ2-7,-,-,TRBV6-6
CASSYWGQGKGNTIYF,TGTGCCAGCAGTTATTGGGGACAGGGTAAAGGAAACACCATATATTTT,TRBJ1-3,TRBD1,-,TRBV6-5
CASAGGGGGTEAFF,TGTGCCAGCGCGGGCGGGGGCGGCGGCACTGAAGCTTTCTTT,TRBJ1-1,-,-,TRBV27
CASRMDYTYNEQFF,TGTGCCAGCAGAATGGACTATACCTACAATGAGCAGTTCTTC,TRBJ2-1,-,once,TRBV5-6
CASSLALGQGDTGELFF,TGTGCCAGCAGCTTAGCATTGGGACAGGGTGACACCGGGGAGCTGTTTTTT,TRBJ2-2,TRBD1,-,TRBV7-2
CASSSGTGRETQYF,TGCGCCAGCAGCTCCGGGACAGGGAGAGAGACCCAGTACTTC,TRBJ2-5,TRBD1,-,TRBV5-1
CASSATYYGYTF,TGTGCCAGCAGCGCGACCTACTATGGCTACACCTTC,TRBJ1-2,-,-,TRBV5-4